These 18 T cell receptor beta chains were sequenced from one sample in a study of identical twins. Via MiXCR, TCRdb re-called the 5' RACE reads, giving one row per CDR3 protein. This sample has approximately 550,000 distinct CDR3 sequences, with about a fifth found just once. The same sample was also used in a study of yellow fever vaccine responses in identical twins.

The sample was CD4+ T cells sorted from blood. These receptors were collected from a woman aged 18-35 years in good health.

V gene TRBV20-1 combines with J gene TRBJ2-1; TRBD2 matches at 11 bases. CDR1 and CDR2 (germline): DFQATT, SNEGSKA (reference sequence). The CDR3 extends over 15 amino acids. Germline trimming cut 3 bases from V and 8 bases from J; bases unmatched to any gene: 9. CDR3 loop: CSASSTSGSLYEQFF. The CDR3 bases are TGCAGTGCTAGTTCAACTAGCGGGAGTTTGTATGAGCAGTTCTTC.

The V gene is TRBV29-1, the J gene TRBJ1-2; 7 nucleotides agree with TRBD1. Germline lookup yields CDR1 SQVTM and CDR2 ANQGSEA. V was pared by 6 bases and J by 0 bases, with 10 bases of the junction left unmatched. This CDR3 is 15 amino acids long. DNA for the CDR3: TGCAGCGTCCAGACAGGGTTGGGATCTAACTATGGCTACACCTTC. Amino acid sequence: CSVQTGLGSNYGYTF.

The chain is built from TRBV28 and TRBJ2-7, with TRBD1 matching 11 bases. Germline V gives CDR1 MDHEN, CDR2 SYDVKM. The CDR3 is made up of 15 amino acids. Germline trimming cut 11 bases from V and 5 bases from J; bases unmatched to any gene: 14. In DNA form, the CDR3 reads TGTGCCGTCTCCTCTCGGGACAGGGGGATCCACGAGCAGTACTTC. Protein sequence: CAVSSRDRGIHEQYF.

The CDR3 sequence is CASSPNSGYEETQYF. The CDR3 region has the DNA TGTGCCAGCTCACCGAATTCGGGGTATGAAGAGACCCAGTACTTC. The V gene is TRBV18, the J gene TRBJ2-5; the D gene is possibly TRBD2 (5 bases). The CDR3 is 15 residues long. V was shortened by 3 bases and J by 3 bases, with 14 bases between the two germline ends. From germline, CDR1 is KGHSH and CDR2 LQKENI.

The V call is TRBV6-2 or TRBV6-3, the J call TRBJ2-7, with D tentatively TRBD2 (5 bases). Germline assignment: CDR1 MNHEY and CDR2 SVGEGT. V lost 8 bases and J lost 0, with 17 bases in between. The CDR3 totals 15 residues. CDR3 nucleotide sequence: TGTGCCAGCTATTCCCAGCGGTCGAGCTCCTACGAGCAGTACTTC. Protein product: CASYSQRSSSYEQYF.

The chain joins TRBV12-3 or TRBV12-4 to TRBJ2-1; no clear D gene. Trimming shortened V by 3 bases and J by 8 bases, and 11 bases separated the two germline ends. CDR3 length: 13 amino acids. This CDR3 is CASSFLGPHEQFF. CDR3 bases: TGTGCCAGCAGTTTTTTAGGACCCCATGAGCAGTTCTTC.

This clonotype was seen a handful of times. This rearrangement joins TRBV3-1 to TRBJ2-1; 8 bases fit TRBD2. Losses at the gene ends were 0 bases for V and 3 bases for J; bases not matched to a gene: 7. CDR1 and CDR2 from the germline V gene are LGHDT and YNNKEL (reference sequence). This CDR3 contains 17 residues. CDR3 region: CASSQEREVFLYNEQFF. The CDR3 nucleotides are TGTGCCAGCAGCCAAGAGCGGGAGGTCTTCCTCTACAATGAGCAGTTCTTC.

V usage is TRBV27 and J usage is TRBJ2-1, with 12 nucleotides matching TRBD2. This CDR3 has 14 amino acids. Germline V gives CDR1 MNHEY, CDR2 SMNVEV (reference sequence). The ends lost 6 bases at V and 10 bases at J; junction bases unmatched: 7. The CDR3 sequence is CASRGLAGSGEQFF. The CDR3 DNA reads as TGTGCCAGCAGAGGACTAGCGGGATCTGGGGAGCAGTTCTTC.

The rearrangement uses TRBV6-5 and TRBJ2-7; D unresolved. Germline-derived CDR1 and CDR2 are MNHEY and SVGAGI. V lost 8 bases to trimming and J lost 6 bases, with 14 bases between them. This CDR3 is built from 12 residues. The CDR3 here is CASGVVMSEQYF. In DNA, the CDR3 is TGTGCCAGCGGGGTAGTGATGAGCGAGCAGTACTTC.

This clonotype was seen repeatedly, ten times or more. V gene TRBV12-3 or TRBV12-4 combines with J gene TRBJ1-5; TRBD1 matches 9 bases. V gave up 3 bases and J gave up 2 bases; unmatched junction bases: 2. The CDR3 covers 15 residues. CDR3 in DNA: TGTGCCAGCAGTTTCAGGACAGGGGGCAATCAGCCCCAGCATTTT. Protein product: CASSFRTGGNQPQHF.

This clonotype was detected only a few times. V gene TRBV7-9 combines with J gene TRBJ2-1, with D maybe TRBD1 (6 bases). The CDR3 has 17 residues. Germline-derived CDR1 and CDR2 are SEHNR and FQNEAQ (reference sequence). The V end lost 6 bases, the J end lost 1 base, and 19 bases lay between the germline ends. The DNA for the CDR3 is TGTGCCAGCAGGCCGAACTTGCAGGGGTGGTCCTACAATGAGCAGTTCTTC. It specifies CASRPNLQGWSYNEQFF.

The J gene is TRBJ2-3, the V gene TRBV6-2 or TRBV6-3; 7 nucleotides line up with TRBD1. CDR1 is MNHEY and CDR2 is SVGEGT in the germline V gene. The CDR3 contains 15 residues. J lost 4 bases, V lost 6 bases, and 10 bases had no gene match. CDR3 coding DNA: TGTGCCAGCAGGCGCAAGGGGGCAGGTGCAGATACGCAGTATTTT. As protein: CASRRKGAGADTQYF.

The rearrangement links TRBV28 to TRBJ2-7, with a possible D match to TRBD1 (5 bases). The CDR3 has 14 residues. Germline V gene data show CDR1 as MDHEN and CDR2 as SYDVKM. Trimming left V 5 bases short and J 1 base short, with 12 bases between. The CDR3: CASSSPGWSYEQYF. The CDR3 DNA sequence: TGTGCCAGCAGTAGCCCAGGGTGGTCCTACGAGCAGTACTTC. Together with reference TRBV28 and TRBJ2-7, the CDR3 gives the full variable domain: DVKVTQSSRYLVKRTGEKVFLECVQDMDHENMFWYRQDPGLGLRLIYFSYDVKMKEKGDIPEGYSVSREKKERFSLILESASTNQTSMYLCASSSPGWSYEQYFGPGTRLTVT.

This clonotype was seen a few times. Here the CDR3 reads CASSLKGTGIETQYF. In nucleotides, the CDR3 is TGTGCCAGCAGTTTAAAAGGGACAGGGATAGAGACCCAGTACTTC. The chain combines TRBV12-3 or TRBV12-4 with TRBJ2-5; TRBD1 matches 9 bases. This CDR3 is 15 amino acids long. Trimming removed 2 bases from V and 4 bases from J; junction bases left unmatched: 5.

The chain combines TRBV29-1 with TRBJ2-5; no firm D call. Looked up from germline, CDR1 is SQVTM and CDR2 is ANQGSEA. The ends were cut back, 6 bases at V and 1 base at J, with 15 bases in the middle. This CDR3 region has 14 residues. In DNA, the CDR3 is TGCAGCGTGCGACTTGGACGGACCCAAGAGACCCAGTACTTC. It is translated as CSVRLGRTQETQYF.

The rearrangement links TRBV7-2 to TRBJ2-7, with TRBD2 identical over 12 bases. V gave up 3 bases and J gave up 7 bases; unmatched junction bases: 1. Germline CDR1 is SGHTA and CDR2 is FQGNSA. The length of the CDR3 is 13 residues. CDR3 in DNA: TGTGCCAGCAGCTTGCTAGCGGGAGGGGAGCAGTACGTC. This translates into CASSLLAGGEQYV.

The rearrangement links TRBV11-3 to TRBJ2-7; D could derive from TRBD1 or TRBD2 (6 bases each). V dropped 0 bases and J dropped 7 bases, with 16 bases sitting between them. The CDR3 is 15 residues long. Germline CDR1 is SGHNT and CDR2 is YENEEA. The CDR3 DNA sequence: TGTGCCAGCAGCTTAGATCTTTTCGGGGGCCGGGAGCAGTACGTC. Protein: CASSLDLFGGREQYV.

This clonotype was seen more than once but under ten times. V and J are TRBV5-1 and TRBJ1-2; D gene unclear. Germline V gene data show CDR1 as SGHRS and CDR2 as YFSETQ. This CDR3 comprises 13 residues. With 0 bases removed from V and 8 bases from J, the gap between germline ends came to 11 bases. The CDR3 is CASSLEVSGGYTF. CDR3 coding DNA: TGCGCCAGCAGCTTGGAGGTGTCCGGAGGCTACACCTTC.